The T cell receptor beta chain under discussion was sequenced for a study of blood T cell repertoires in COVID-19. The CDR3 covers 12 residues. Trimming left V 3 bases short and J 7 bases short, with 10 bases between. The germline gives CDR1 MNHEY, CDR2 SVGEGT. In the source study's methods: From reference gene primer amplification, estimates of nucleated cell counts were derived. Sequencing used immunoSEQ multiplex PCR; TCRdb keeps in-frame clones, though not all of them. V, J and clone size are taken as reported in that table, and D and trimming were inferred from the DNA itself. The sample lists 200,000 to 300,000 clones; about nine tenths were seen once.

This sequence originates from a woman aged 40-49 years who had recovered from COVID-19. The chain links TRBV6-2 or TRBV6-3 to TRBJ2-7; D call uncertain. The sample was peripheral blood. The CDR3 reads CASSYYSREQYF. CDR3 coding DNA: TGTGCCAGCAGTTATTATTCCCGGGAGCAGTACTTC.